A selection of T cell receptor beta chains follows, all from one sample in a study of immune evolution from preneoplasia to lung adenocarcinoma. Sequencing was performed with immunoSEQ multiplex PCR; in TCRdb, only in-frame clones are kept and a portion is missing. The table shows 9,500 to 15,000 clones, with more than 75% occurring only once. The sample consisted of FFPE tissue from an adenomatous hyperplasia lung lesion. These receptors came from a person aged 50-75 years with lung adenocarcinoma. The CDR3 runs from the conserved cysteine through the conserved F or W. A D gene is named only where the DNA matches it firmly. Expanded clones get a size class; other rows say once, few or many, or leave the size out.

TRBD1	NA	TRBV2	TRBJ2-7	CASSNRDRGSYEQYF	TGTGCCAGCAGTAACCGGGACAGGGGTTCCTACGAGCAGTACTTC
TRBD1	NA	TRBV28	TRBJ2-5	CASSFSGQGYSRVAQYF	TGTGCCAGCAGTTTCTCGGGACAGGGATACTCAAGAGTGGCCCAGTACTTC
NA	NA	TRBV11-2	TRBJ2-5	CASAVRPETQYF	TGTGCCAGCGCTGTAAGGCCAGAGACCCAGTACTTC
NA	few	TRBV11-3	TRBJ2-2	CASSLARAGGELFF	TGTGCCAGCAGCTTAGCCAGGGCGGGCGGGGAGCTGTTTTTT